This record looks at one T cell receptor (beta chain) sequence and its context. TCR beta chains were sequenced at survey level with immunoSEQ. TCRdb keeps only in-frame clones here, not all; method: immunoSEQ multiplex PCR. The table lists tens of thousands of clones, 80% to 95% of them singletons. This CDR3 is 15 amino acids long. Per the germline V gene, CDR1 is ENHRY and CDR2 is SYGVKD. The V and J ends lost 1 base and 2 bases respectively, with 11 bases between them. The TCR comes from a man aged 40-50 years with rheumatoid arthritis. V usage is TRBV10-3 and J usage is TRBJ1-2; the D gene is possibly TRBD1 (5 bases). Sequencing was performed on PBMCs. The CDR3 reads CAISEWDGRNYGYTF. For the CDR3, the DNA is TGTGCCATCAGTGAGTGGGACGGGCGGAACTATGGCTACACCTTC.